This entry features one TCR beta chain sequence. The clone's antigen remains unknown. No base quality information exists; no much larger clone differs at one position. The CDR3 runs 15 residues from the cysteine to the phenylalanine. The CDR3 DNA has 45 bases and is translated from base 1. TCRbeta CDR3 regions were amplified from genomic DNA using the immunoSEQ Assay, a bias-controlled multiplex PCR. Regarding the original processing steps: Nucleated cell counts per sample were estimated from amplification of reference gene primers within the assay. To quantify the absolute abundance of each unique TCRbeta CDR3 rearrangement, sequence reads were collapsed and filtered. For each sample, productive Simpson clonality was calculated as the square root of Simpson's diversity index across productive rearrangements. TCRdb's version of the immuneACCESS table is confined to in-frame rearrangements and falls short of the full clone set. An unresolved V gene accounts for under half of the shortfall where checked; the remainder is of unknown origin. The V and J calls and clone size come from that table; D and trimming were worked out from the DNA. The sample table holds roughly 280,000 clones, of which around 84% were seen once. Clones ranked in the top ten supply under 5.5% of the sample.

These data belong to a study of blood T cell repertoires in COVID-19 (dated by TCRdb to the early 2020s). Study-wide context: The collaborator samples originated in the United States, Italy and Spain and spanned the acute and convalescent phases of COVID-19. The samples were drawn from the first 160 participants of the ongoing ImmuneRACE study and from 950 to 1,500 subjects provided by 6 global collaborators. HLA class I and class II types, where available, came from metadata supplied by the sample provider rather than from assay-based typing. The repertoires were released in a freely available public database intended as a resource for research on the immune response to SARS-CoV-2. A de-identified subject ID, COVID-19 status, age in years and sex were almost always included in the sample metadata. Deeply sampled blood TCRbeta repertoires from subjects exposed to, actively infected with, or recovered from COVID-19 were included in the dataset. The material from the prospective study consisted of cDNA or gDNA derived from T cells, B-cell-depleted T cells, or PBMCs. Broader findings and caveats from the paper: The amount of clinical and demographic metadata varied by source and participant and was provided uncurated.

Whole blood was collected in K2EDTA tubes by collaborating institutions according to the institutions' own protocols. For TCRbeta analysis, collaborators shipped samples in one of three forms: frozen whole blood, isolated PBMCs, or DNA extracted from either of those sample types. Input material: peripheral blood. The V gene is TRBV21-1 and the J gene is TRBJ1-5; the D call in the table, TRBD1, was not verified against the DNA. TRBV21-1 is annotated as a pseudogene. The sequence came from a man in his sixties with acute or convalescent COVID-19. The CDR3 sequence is CASSKIGQTRGPQHF. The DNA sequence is TGTGCCAGCAGCAAAATCGGACAGACTCGGGGTCCCCAGCATTTT.